This T cell receptor beta chain is drawn from a study of blood T cells in healthy people across ages (dated by TCRdb to between 2015 and 2017). For context, the study as a whole: In model experiments, roughly one uniquely barcoded TCR beta cDNA molecule per two T cells was captured by template switching. Using deep sequencing normalized with unique cDNA molecular identifiers, the study measured how TCR beta repertoire diversity changes with age. Two additional independent replicas of 1 million unique cDNA reads from the same blood draw were analyzed for two donors (one aged 18 to 30 and one aged 80 or older). To avoid experimental bias, donors of different ages were distributed randomly across sequencing lanes. The donors were divided into four age groups: young (average around 16 years), middle-aged (about 41), aged (62) and long-lived (82).

From a lookup of the germline V gene, CDR1 and CDR2 are KGHSH and LQKENI. Relative to germline, V is 2 bases shorter and J is 5 bases shorter, with 13 bases between their ends. There are 15 amino acids in the CDR3, from cysteine to phenylalanine inclusive. CDR3 DNA is the only sequence kept; it has 45 bases, read in frame from the first base. This clonotype has only a few counts. No cognate antigen has been identified for it. Base-call qualities are not available, and no considerably larger clone is one nucleotide away. Libraries came from 5' RACE. Instrument used: Illumina HiSeq 2500. A second PCR of about 6 to 12 cycles was performed with a sample-barcoded 5' primer and a J-beta primer mix. A template-switch 5' adaptor carrying 12 random nucleotides introduced a unique molecular identifier onto each TCR beta cDNA molecule. At least 3 million CDR3-containing paired-end reads were obtained from each sample. The Mint cDNA synthesis kit, primed by a TRBC-specific oligonucleotide, was used to synthesize first-strand cDNA from all RNA. After uracil-DNA glycosylase treatment, a first 18-cycle PCR used universal primers M1SS and BC2_uni_R on all cDNA. The original methods were these. For normalization, 1 million high-quality reads, each with a distinct molecular identifier, were randomly selected from each sample. Reads with shared molecular identifiers were discarded instead of being binned into consensus sequences. MiTCR, run with a Q25 quality threshold and the strictest error-elimination algorithm, handled CDR3 identification, clonotype clustering and error correction. Lower-bound total TCR beta diversity was estimated with a nonparametric unseen species model using Euler transformation. TCRdb reprocessing: public reads trimmed at Q25 with fastp, clones called with MiXCR, in-frame beta chains kept. Every entry covers one CDR3 protein and lists the most common genes and DNA from its rows. The V and J calls here are based on TCRdb, not the publication. For this sample there are roughly 1,500,000 distinct CDR3 sequences; around 35% appear just once. Jointly, the top ten make up 11% of the sample.

Overall results and qualifications from the work: As age increased, observed TCR beta diversity per million T cells dropped in a roughly linear way, and a significant reduction was already evident by age 40. Bulk unsorted PBMC profiling prevented conclusive comparison of naive and antigen-experienced compartments. Observed TCR beta diversity correlated strongly with the percentage of naive T cells measured by flow cytometry. Donor CMV infection status was unknown, potentially confounding age-related changes in expanded clonotypes. Compared with the aged group, more naive CD4+ T cells, fewer expanded clones and increased TCR diversity were shown by the long-lived group, suggesting age selection. Estimates of total diversity based on one million sequenced T cells were regarded as lower bounds and as underestimates.

The 39 donors, aged about 6 to 100 years, were systemically healthy Caucasian individuals from Russia. Each donor gave 8 to 10 milliliters of peripheral blood, collected into EDTA-treated Vacutainer tubes. Ficoll-Paque density-gradient centrifugation was used to isolate PBMCs, with at least 6.5 million per sample. Total RNA, at least 5 micrograms per sample, was extracted from PBMCs with Trizol reagent. For every donor, flow cytometry on a PBMC aliquot measured the percentage of naive CD45RAhigh/CD27high T cells. The TCR comes from a woman in her twenties or thirties in good health. Specimen: blood. The chain uses TRBV18 and TRBJ1-5; confidence is insufficient to name the D gene. The base sequence is TGTGCCAGCTCACCAACTTTTGAGGGTTATCAGCCCCAGCATTTT. Translated, it reads CASSPTFEGYQPQHF.